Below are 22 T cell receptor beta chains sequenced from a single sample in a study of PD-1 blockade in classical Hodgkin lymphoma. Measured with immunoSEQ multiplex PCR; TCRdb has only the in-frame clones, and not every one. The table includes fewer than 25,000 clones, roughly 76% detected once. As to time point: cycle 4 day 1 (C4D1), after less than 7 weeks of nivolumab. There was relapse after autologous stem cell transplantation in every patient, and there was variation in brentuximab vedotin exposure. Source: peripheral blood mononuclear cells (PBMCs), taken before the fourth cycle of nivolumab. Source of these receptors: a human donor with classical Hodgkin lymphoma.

In DNA, the CDR3 is TGTGCCAGCAGTCCAGTGTGGGGGGGCTATGAGCAGTTCTTC. It codes for CASSPVWGGYEQFF. This chain links TRBV6-6 with TRBJ2-1; TRBD2 might be the D (7 bases). The germline V and J ends were trimmed by 5 bases and 8 bases, with 16 bases remaining between them. Germline values: CDR1 MNHNY, CDR2 SVGAGI (reference sequence). This CDR3 region has 14 residues.

The CDR3 sequence: CASTQRREQERNGYTF. CDR3 coding DNA: TGTGCCAGTACTCAGAGACGTGAGCAGGAACGGAATGGCTACACCTTC. The chain couples TRBV6-4 to TRBJ1-2; D unresolved. Trimming cost V 9 bases and J 6 bases, with 26 bases left between them. The CDR3 sequence is 16 residues long. Germline V lookup: CDR1 MRHNA, CDR2 SNTAGT.

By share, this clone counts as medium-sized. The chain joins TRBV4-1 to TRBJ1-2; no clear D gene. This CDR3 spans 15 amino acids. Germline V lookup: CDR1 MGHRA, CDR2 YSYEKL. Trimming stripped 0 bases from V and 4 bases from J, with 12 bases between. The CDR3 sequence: CASSQDTGRAYGYTF. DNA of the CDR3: TGCGCCAGCAGCCAAGATACCGGGCGGGCCTATGGCTACACCTTC.

The CDR3 sequence is CASSLDDYGYTF. CDR3 bases: TGTGCCAGCAGCCTTGACGACTATGGCTACACCTTC. The chain links TRBV11-2 to TRBJ1-2; D gene uncertain. Germline assignment: CDR1 SGHAT and CDR2 FQNNGV. The CDR3 is 12 amino acids. Trimming took off 5 bases at V and 3 bases at J, with 7 bases between the two ends.

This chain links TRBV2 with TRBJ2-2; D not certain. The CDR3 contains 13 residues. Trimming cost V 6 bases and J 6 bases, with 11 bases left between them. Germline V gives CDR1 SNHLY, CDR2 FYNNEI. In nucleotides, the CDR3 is TGTGCCAGCAGCAGAAGCTCTCCCGGGGAGCTGTTTTTT. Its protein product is CASSRSSPGELFF.

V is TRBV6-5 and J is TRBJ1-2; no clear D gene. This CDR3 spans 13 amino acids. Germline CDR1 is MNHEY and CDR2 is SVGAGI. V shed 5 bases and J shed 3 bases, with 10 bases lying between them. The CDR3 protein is CASSGQSHYGYTF. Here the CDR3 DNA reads TGTGCCAGCAGTGGGCAGAGTCACTATGGCTACACCTTC.

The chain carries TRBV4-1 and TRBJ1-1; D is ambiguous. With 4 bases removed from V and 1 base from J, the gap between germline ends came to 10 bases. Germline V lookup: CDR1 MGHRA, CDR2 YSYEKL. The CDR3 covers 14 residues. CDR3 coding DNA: TGCGCCAGCAGCCTCGCGTTGGCGAACACTGAAGCTTTCTTT. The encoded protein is CASSLALANTEAFF.

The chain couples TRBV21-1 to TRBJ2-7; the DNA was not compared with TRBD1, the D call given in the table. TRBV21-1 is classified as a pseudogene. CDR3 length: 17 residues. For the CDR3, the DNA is TGTGCCAGCAGCAAAGGTGTAAGACAGGACCCCTCTTACGAGCAGTACTTC. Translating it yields CASSKGVRQDPSYEQYF.

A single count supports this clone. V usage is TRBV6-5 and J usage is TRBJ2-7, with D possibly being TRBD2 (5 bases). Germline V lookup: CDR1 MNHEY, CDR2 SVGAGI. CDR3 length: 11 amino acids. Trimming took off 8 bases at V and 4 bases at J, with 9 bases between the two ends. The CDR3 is CASLSGYEQYF. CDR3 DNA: TGTGCCAGCCTCTCGGGGTACGAGCAGTACTTC.

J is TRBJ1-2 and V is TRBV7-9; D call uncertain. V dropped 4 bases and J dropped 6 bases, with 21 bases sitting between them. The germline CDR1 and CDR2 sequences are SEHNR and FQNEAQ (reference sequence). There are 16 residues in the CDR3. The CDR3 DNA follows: TGTGCCAGCAGCTCCCCTCATGAGTTCCAACTGCATGGCTACACCTTC. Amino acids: CASSSPHEFQLHGYTF.

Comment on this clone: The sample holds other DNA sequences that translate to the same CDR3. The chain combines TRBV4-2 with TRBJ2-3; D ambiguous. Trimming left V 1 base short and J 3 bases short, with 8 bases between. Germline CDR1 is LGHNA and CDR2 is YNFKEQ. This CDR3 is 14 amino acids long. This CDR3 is CASSQGRGTDTQYF. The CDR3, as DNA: TGTGCCAGCAGCCAAGGTAGAGGAACAGATACGCAGTATTTT.

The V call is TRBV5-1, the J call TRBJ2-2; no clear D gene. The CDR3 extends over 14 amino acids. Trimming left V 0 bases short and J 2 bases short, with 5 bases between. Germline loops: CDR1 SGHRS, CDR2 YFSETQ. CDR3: CASSLDGNTGELFF. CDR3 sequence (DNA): TGCGCCAGCAGCTTGGATGGAAACACCGGGGAGCTGTTTTTT.

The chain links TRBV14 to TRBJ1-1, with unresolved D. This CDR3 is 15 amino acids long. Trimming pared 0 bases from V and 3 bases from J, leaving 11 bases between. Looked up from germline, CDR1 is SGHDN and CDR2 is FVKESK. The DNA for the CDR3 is TGTGCCAGCAGCCAAGATCGGGTAACCGACACTGAAGCTTTCTTT. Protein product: CASSQDRVTDTEAFF.

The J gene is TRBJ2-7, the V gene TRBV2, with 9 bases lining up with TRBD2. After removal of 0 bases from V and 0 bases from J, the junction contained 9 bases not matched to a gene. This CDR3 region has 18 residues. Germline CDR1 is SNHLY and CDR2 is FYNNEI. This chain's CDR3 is CASSEALQGSGGSYEQYV. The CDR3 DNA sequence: TGTGCCAGCAGTGAAGCGCTTCAGGGTAGCGGGGGCTCCTACGAGCAGTACGTC.

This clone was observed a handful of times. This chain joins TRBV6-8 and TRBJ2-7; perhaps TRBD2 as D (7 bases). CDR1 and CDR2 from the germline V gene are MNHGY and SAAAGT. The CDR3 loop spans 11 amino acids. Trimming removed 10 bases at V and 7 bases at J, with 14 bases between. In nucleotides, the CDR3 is TGTGCCACACTGGGGGGGCATGAGCAGTACTTC. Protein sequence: CATLGGHEQYF.

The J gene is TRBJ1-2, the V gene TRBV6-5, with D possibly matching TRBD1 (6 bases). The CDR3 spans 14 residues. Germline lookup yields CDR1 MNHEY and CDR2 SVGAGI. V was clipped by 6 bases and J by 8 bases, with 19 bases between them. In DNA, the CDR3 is TGTGCCAGCAGGAAGCCGACAGGCGCGGGAGGCTACACCTTC. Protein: CASRKPTGAGGYTF.

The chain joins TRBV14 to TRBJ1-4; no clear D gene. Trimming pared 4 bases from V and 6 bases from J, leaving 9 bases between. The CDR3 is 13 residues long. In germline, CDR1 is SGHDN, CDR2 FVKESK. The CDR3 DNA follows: TGTGCCAGCAGCCGTGACAACGATGAAAAACTGTTTTTT. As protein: CASSRDNDEKLFF. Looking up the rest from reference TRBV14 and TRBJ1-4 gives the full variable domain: EAGVTQFPSHSVIEKGQTVTLRCDPISGHDNLYWYRRVMGKEIKFLLHFVKESKQDESGMPNNRFLAERTGGTYSTLKVQPAELEDSGVYFCASSRDNDEKLFFGSGTQLSVL.

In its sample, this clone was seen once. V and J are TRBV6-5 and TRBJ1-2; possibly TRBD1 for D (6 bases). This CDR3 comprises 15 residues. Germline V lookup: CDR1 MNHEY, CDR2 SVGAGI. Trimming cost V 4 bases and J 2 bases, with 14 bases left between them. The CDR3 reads CASSSRTDRNYGYTF. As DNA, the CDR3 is TGTGCCAGCAGTTCCCGGACAGATCGCAACTATGGCTACACCTTC.

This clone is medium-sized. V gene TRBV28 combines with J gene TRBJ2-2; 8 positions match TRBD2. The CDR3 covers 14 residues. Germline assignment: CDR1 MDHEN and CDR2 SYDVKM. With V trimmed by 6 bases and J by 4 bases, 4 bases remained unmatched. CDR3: CASRPGLVTGELFF. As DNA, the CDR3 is TGTGCCAGCAGGCCGGGACTAGTCACCGGGGAGCTGTTTTTT.

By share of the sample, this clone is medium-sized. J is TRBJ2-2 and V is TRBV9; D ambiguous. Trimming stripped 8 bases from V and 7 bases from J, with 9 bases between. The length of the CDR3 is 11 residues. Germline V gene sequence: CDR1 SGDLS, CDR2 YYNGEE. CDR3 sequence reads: CASRSGGELFF. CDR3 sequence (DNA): TGTGCCAGTAGGAGTGGCGGGGAGCTGTTTTTT.

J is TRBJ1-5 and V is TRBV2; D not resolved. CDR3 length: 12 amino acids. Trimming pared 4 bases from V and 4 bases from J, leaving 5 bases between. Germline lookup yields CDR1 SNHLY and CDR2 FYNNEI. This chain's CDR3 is CASSGTNQPQHF. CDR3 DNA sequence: TGTGCCAGCAGTGGAACTAATCAGCCCCAGCATTTT.

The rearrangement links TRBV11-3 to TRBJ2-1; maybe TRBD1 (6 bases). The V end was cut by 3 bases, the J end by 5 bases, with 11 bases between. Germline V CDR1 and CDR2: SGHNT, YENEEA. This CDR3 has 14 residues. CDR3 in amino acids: CASSFRQGNNEQFF. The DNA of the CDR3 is TGTGCCAGCAGCTTCAGGCAGGGGAACAATGAGCAGTTCTTC.